This TCR beta chain was identified in a study of regulatory T cells in long-lasting Graves disease. This clonotype was counted at least ten times. Both iRepertoire HTBI primers and Arm-PCR of CDR3 regions were used to build the TCR beta libraries. TCRdb re-called the multiplex PCR reads through MiXCR, storing one row per CDR3 protein. The top ten hold roughly a fifth of the sample, which has under 450,000 distinct CDR3 sequences, 15% to 20% seen once. Described time point: newly diagnosed GD, antithyroid drugs for less than 3 months. The authors made the TCR library using RNA they extracted from PBMCs. These records were also assigned to another study, of T cells in Graves' hyperthyroidism and ophthalmopathy. That source reports: Graves' hyperthyroidism without ophthalmopathy progression within 18 months was termed stable.

The sequence derives from a woman under 30 with Graves disease. The sequences come from peripheral blood mononuclear cells (PBMCs), collected at new diagnosis, from a patient treated with antithyroid drugs.

CDR3 amino acids: CASSFLTGTDTQYF. The CDR3 region has the DNA TGCGCCAGCAGCTTCTTGACAGGGACAGATACGCAGTATTTT. The chain has TRBV5-1 and TRBJ2-3; TRBD1 matches at 7 bases. The germline CDR1 and CDR2 sequences are SGHRS and YFSETQ. Losses at the gene ends were 2 bases for V and 3 bases for J; bases not matched to a gene: 3. The CDR3 covers 14 residues.